This T cell receptor beta chain emerged from a study of OX40 agonist ivuxolimab in advanced cancers. Across the whole study: The study treated patients with ivuxolimab, an agonistic anti-OX40 (CD134) antibody. Having had anti-PD-1, anti-PD-L1 or anti-CTLA-4 therapy before was allowed, and around 39% had some.

This CDR3 is built from 17 residues. Deletions cut 4 bases from V and 0 bases from J, with 19 bases between. Germline V lookup: CDR1 SEHNR, CDR2 FQNEAQ (reference sequence). Notes on this clone: Its antigen is as yet unknown.

TCRdb's table, derived via immunoSEQ multiplex PCR, lists solely in-frame clones and lacks some. The table lists tens of thousands of clones, about 91% of them singletons. Study conclusions and caveats: There were, on average, more expanded clones in CD8+ T cells than in CD4+. It was also the case that some nonresponders had low normalized T-cell clonal expansion.

The genes are TRBV7-9 and TRBJ2-7; D might be TRBD2 (6 bases). Sequences were derived from CD4+ or CD8+ T cells sorted from blood, sampled in a trial of the OX40 agonist ivuxolimab. The TCR sequence derives from an adult with an advanced solid tumor such as melanoma, head and neck, liver or kidney cancer. CDR3 nucleotides: TGTGCCAGCAGCTCCGCTAGACTAGGTTCGGGCTCCTACGAGCAGTACTTC. Protein: CASSSARLGSGSYEQYF. Combining the CDR3 with reference TRBV7-9 and TRBJ2-7 gives the whole variable domain DTGVSQNPRHKITKRGQNVTFRCDPISEHNRLYWYRQTLGQGPEFLTYFQNEAQLEKSRLLSDRFSAERPKGSFSTLEIQRTEQGDSAMYLCASSSARLGSGSYEQYFGPGTRLTVT.